The T cell receptor beta chain under discussion was sequenced for a study of blood T cell repertoires in COVID-19. The wider study: Acute and convalescent COVID-19 specimens originated in the United States, Italy and Spain. Sample material is recorded as cDNA or gDNA derived from T cells, B-cell-depleted T cells, or PBMCs.

J gave up 5 bases and V 5 bases, and 12 bases lay outside the gene matches. CDR1 and CDR2 (germline): MDHEN, SYDVKM. The CDR3 has 16 residues. Authors' analysis steps: Using reference gene primer amplification, nucleated cell counts were estimated. Generated by immunoSEQ multiplex PCR, the TCRdb table keeps only in-frame clones and is missing some. The V and J calls and clone size were taken over from that table, and D and trimming were inferred from the DNA. Here the sample spans hundreds of thousands of clones, roughly 90% being singletons. What was sequenced was peripheral blood. The gene calls are TRBV28 and TRBJ2-5, with TRBD1 identical over 9 bases. The TCR comes from a woman in her 50s with active or convalescent COVID-19. In nucleotides, the CDR3 is TGTGCCAGCAGTGCCGGGACAGGGAGGTTGGACGAGACCCAGTACTTC. Its translation: CASSAGTGRLDETQYF.